The 2 T cell receptor beta chains given below trace back to one sample, sequenced in a study of OX40 agonist ivuxolimab in advanced cancers. Sequencing used immunoSEQ multiplex PCR; TCRdb keeps in-frame clones, though not all of them. The sample holds some 46,000 clones, roughly nine tenths seen once. The specimen comprised CD4+ or CD8+ T cells sorted from blood, sampled in a trial of the OX40 agonist ivuxolimab. Source of these receptors: an adult with an advanced solid tumor such as melanoma, head and neck, liver or kidney cancer.

This CDR3 is CASSLYRVQETQYF. Written as DNA, the CDR3 is TGTGCCAGCAGCTTATACAGGGTCCAAGAGACCCAGTACTTC. V and J are TRBV5-8 and TRBJ2-5; possibly TRBD1 for D (6 bases). The CDR3 runs 14 residues. V lost 2 bases and J 1 base, leaving 9 bases between the germline ends. Per germline, CDR1 SGHTS and CDR2 YDEGEE.

The gene calls are TRBV28 and TRBJ2-2, with 7 bases matching TRBD1. CDR3 length: 16 amino acids. The V segment lost 5 bases and the J segment 5 bases; nucleotides outside the gene matches: 11. The germline V gene encodes CDR1 MDHEN and CDR2 SYDVKM. The DNA of the CDR3 is TGTGCCAGCAGTGAGGGTAGACAGGGTCAGACCGGGGAGCTGTTTTTT. Translating it yields CASSEGRQGQTGELFF.